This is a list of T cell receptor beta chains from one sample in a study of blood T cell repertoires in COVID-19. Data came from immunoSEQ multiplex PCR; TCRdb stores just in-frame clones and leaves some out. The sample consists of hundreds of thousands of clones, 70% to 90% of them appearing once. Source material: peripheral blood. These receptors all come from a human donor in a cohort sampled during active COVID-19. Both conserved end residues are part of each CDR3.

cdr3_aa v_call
CASSILRLGDTEAFF TRBV11-2
CASSPYTEAFF TRBV11-2
CASSGVMGAEQFF TRBV12-3/TRBV12-4
CATSDRGIDQPQHF TRBV24-1
CANSVSGGEQYF TRBV2
CASSQQGTGGNSPLHF TRBV4-1
CAWTSLRQGITDTQYF TRBV30
CASSLDGGRTNEKLFF TRBV5-4
CASSLSTISSYNEQFF TRBV7-2
CAISESNYNQPQHF TRBV10-3
CASSLSGSNQPQHF TRBV27
CASTGGYSGANVLTF TRBV7-9
CASSLVLNSPLHF TRBV27
CASSMTGLNTEAFF TRBV7-9
CASRTIRGSPLHF TRBV19
CASSDTGTGGTEAFF TRBV6-4
CATSRDRGGYSNQPQHF TRBV15
CASSYTGELFF TRBV12-3/TRBV12-4
CASSDGMPNQPQHF TRBV6-2/TRBV6-3
CASSAGMNTEAFF TRBV9
CASSSTGAYGYTF TRBV28
CASSHDRASQPQHF TRBV5-6
CASGSPTVYEQYF TRBV12-5
CASRTGSYEQYF TRBV10-3
CATSDSIPGGQQFF TRBV24-1
CASSSGVASSPLHF TRBV5-1
CASSLQGSNQPQHF TRBV7-9
CASSLGSNQPQHF TRBV27
CASSLDTGSRNTIYF TRBV7-9
CASSDRRTGFNYGYTF TRBV6-1
CASRQGRNQPQHF TRBV2
CASSPNRGAKNIQYF TRBV5-4
CASSPGDIKETQYF TRBV7-2
CASSYTDRVEQYF TRBV27
CASGITGGMQPQHF TRBV12-5
CAWNPGQSHSPLHF TRBV30
CASSPGTLDEQYF TRBV5-4
CSVAGTSGYRVYEQYF TRBV29-1
CASSPSPYSPLHF TRBV7-3
CASSLTGAAGGSEAFF TRBV7-3
CASSVSGGRLPSGNTIYF TRBV9
CASSSHSLAGETDTQYF TRBV5-4
CAWSRQVLGGELFF TRBV30
CASSRGNNYEQYF TRBV7-6
CASSVDRGYEQYF TRBV9
CATSRDQDTIYF TRBV15
CASEIEGVNSPLHF TRBV25-1
CASLGDRDGYTF TRBV6-5
CASSTGSGGRPRGEQYF TRBV6-2/TRBV6-3
CASSLSGSTNQPQHF TRBV7-2
CASSQGRQGREKLFF TRBV4-2
CSTRTPTDTQYF TRBV29-1
CASSYSGTGPTEAFF TRBV6-5